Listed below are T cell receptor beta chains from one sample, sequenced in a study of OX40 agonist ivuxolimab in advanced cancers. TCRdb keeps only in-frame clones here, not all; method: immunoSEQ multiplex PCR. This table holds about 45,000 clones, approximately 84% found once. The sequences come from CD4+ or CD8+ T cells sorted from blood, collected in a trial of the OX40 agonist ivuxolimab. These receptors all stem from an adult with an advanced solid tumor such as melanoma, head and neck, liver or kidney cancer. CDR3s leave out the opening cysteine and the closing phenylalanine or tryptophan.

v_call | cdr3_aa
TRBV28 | ASSLVSGGDIQY
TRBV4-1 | ASSQEPVSNTEAF
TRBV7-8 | ASSFGVNYEQY
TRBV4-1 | ASSQVKRELFPDTQY
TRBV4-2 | ASSQVVGDQPQH
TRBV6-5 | ASSVSGTYEQY
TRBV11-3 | ASSNTFGGRAKETQY
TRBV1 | TSSQGLAGGPLGDEQF
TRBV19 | ASSIGPGTEAF
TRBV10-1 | ASSLHRDRPRNEQF
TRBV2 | ASSEDFENRGPNTGELF
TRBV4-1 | ASSQDRGYEQY
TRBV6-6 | ASSPPGGDDYGYT
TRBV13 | ASSSISGELETQY
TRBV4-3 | ASSQERFGQGYEQY
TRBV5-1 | ASSFLGQGGNTEAF
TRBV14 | ASSQEGVAVNEQF
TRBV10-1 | ASSQAGMGEQY
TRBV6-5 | ASKKSVQETQY
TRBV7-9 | ASGPPGTDTQY
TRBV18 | ATLTGRGHEQY
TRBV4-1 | ASSQARGVGHDEQF
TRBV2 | ASSPITYEQY
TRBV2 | ASSAGWNIQY
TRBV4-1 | ASSQDRLAGSYNEQF
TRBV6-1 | ASSDWDTNTEAF
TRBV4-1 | ASSHPTPSWF
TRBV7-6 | ASSVGPVQPQH
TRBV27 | ASGGYEQY
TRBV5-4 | ASSLGSGRDN
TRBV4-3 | ASSHVGQGADGYEQY
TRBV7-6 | ASSLGWGEEKLF
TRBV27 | ASSLSSPPLRENTDTQY
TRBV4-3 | ASSQESAGGGTDTQY
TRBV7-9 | ASSRENWRMGDTQY
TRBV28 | ASSLPSTDAYEQY
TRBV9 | ASSIQGSWSTDTQY
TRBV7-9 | ASSEDGQGVQPQH
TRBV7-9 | ASSRDRGTEAF
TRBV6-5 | ASSAGQGPNYGYT
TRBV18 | ASSPLTGPSSGNTIY
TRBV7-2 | ASRTSGSSYEQY
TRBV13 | ASSPRGGSTDTQY
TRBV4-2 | ASSQDGSPTREQY
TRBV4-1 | ASSQGGFRADTQY
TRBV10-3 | AISEFGGGSYEQY
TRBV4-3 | ASSQTTGGYTEAF
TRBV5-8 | ASSFRGREKLF
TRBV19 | ASSHHLTDTQY